What follows are 23 T cell receptor beta chains derived from one specimen sequenced in a study of T-cell memory formation after mild COVID-19. MiXCR, applied by TCRdb to the 5' RACE reads, yields one record per CDR3 protein. This sample has around 370,000 distinct CDR3 sequences, with under 25% found just once. The sequenced sample was PBMCs or a T cell subset sorted from them (not recorded which). Receptor source: an adult woman who had mild COVID-19 (a few samples of this study predate the infection). Cell type and time point are not known.

This clonotype has only a few counts. The chain links TRBV19 to TRBJ2-7, with 10 bases fitting TRBD1. Germline loops: CDR1 LNHDA, CDR2 SQIVND (reference sequence). V shed 4 bases and J 4 bases; nucleotides not matched to a gene: 4. The CDR3 extends over 14 amino acids. This CDR3 reads CASSTGQGRYEQYF. The CDR3 DNA reads TGTGCCAGTAGTACGGGACAGGGGCGTTACGAGCAGTACTTC. Variable domain in full (rest from reference TRBV19 and TRBJ2-7): DGGITQSPKYLFRKEGQNVTLSCEQNLNHDAMYWYRQDPGQGLRLIYYSQIVNDFQKGDIAEGYSVSREKKESFPLTVTSAQKNPTAFYLCASSTGQGRYEQYFGPGTRLTVT.

This clonotype has more than one count but fewer than ten. The chain couples TRBV4-1 to TRBJ1-1, with D unresolved. CDR1 and CDR2 (germline): MGHRA, YSYEKL. V gave up 4 bases and J gave up 0 bases, with 15 bases separating them. The length of the CDR3 is 16 residues. CDR3 coding DNA: TGCGCCAGCAGCCCCTGGGGAGGGCGGATGAACACTGAAGCTTTCTTT. Protein sequence: CASSPWGGRMNTEAFF.

This clonotype has just a few counts. The chain is built from TRBV4-1 and TRBJ2-7; 10 nucleotides line up with TRBD1. Germline V CDR1 and CDR2: MGHRA, YSYEKL. V lost 5 bases, J lost 5 bases, and 9 bases stayed unmatched. CDR3 length equals 15 residues. Here the CDR3 reads CASSLLMTGGNEQYF. CDR3 DNA sequence: TGCGCCAGCAGCTTGTTGATGACAGGGGGCAACGAGCAGTACTTC.

The CDR3 loop is CAWRGSSYEQYF. In DNA form, the CDR3 reads TGTGCCTGGAGGGGGAGCTCCTACGAGCAGTACTTC. The chain carries TRBV30 and TRBJ2-7, with D possibly TRBD2 on 5 matching bases. Deletions cut 3 bases from V and 0 bases from J, with 6 bases between. The CDR3 extends over 12 amino acids. Germline V CDR1 and CDR2: GTSNPN, SVGIG (reference sequence).

The chain combines TRBV12-3 or TRBV12-4 with TRBJ2-7; 7 bases are a match to TRBD1. CDR3 length equals 14 residues. V lost 3 bases to trimming and J lost 0 bases; unmatched junction nucleotides: 2. The CDR3 bases are TGTGCCAGCAGTTTTGACAGGGACTCCTACGAGCAGTACTTC. This codes for CASSFDRDSYEQYF.

The V and J genes are TRBV9 and TRBJ2-5, with D uncertain. With 0 bases removed from V and 3 bases from J, the gap between germline ends came to 9 bases. The CDR3 is made up of 14 amino acids. Germline-derived CDR1 and CDR2 are SGDLS and YYNGEE. The CDR3 region is CASSVAGYEETQYF. In DNA, the CDR3 is TGTGCCAGCAGCGTAGCTGGGTACGAAGAGACCCAGTACTTC.

This clonotype appeared a few times. V is TRBV4-1 and J is TRBJ1-2, with 8 bases matching TRBD1. The germline V gene has CDR1 MGHRA and CDR2 YSYEKL. Trimming removed 1 base from V and 3 bases from J; junction bases left unmatched: 4. This CDR3 spans 15 amino acids. The CDR3 here is CASSQGTGSYYGYTF. As DNA, the CDR3 is TGCGCCAGCAGCCAAGGGACAGGGTCATACTATGGCTACACCTTC.

The rearrangement joins TRBV5-1 to TRBJ2-2, with 10 bases that match TRBD1. The junction had 15 bases not matched to a gene; V was cut back by 4 bases and J by 3 bases. Germline V gene sequence: CDR1 SGHRS, CDR2 YFSETQ. This CDR3 region has 19 residues. The CDR3 loop reads CASSNLRDRGRGDTGELFF. CDR3 nucleotide sequence: TGCGCCAGCAGCAACCTCCGCGACAGGGGGCGAGGCGACACCGGGGAGCTGTTTTTT.

This clonotype occurred a few times. The chain links TRBV4-1 to TRBJ1-2, with TRBD1 identical over 7 bases. V was clipped by 4 bases and J by 4 bases; unmatched bases: 9. The CDR3 has 15 amino acids. Germline CDR1 and CDR2: MGHRA and YSYEKL. DNA for the CDR3: TGCGCCAGCAGCCTTCGAGAGGGGGCGGGCTATGGCTACACCTTC. Protein sequence: CASSLREGAGYGYTF.

This chain links TRBV3-1 with TRBJ2-7; D unclear. This CDR3 spans 14 amino acids. Germline V gene data show CDR1 as LGHDT and CDR2 as YNNKEL (reference sequence). V was pared by 0 bases and J by 3 bases, with 9 bases between. The DNA of the CDR3 is TGTGCCAGCAGCCAAGAAAGCGCATACTACGAGCAGTACTTC. Translation: CASSQESAYYEQYF.

This clonotype was seen a handful of times. This chain joins TRBV14 and TRBJ2-1, with 10 bases fitting TRBD2. In germline, CDR1 is SGHDN, CDR2 FVKESK. The CDR3 sequence is 21 residues long. The V and J ends lost 4 bases and 0 bases, in that order; junction bases with no gene match: 18. CDR3: CASSRKRSSGGLLLSYNEQFF. Written as DNA, the CDR3 is TGTGCCAGCAGCCGGAAGCGGTCTAGCGGGGGACTACTCCTCTCCTACAATGAGCAGTTCTTC. Drawing the rest from reference TRBV14 and TRBJ2-1, the complete variable domain is EAGVTQFPSHSVIEKGQTVTLRCDPISGHDNLYWYRRVMGKEIKFLLHFVKESKQDESGMPNNRFLAERTGGTYSTLKVQPAELEDSGVYFCASSRKRSSGGLLLSYNEQFFGPGTRLTVL.

This sequence joins TRBV19 and TRBJ2-1; no definite D call. V was clipped by 2 bases and J by 7 bases, with 3 bases between them. The CDR3 has 11 amino acids. The germline V gene encodes CDR1 LNHDA and CDR2 SQIVND (reference sequence). For the CDR3, the DNA is TGTGCCAGTAGTATAACGAATGAGCAGTTCTTC. Translating it yields CASSITNEQFF.

This clonotype has more than one count but fewer than ten. The chain recombines TRBV2 with TRBJ2-1, with D perhaps TRBD1 (6 bases). V lost 6 bases and J lost 5, with 14 bases in between. Germline CDR1 SNHLY, CDR2 FYNNEI. The CDR3 is 14 amino acids. In nucleotides, the CDR3 is TGTGCCAGCAGCGGTCTACAGGGCCACAATGAGCAGTTCTTC. It yields the protein CASSGLQGHNEQFF. Looking up the rest from reference TRBV2 and TRBJ2-1 gives the full variable domain: EPEVTQTPSHQVTQMGQEVILRCVPISNHLYFYWYRQILGQKVEFLVSFYNNEISEKSEIFDDQFSVERPDGSNFTLKIRSTKLEDSAMYFCASSGLQGHNEQFFGPGTRLTVL.

V usage is TRBV20-1 and J usage is TRBJ2-5; D uncertain. The CDR3 covers 13 residues. CDR1 and CDR2 from the germline V gene are DFQATT and SNEGSKA (reference sequence). Trimming left V 0 bases short and J 5 bases short, with 10 bases between. The CDR3 reads CSAREAPRETQYF. The DNA for the CDR3 is TGCAGTGCTAGAGAGGCCCCCCGGGAGACCCAGTACTTC.

This clonotype occurred a few times. This chain links TRBV7-3 with TRBJ2-1; TRBD1 aligns across 8 bases. V gave up 2 bases and J gave up 0 bases; unmatched junction bases: 6. Germline V gene data show CDR1 as SGHTA and CDR2 as FQGTGA. The CDR3 extends over 17 amino acids. CDR3 nucleotides: TGTGCCAGCAGCTTAGGTTTAACAGGGGGCTCCTACAATGAGCAGTTCTTC. This gives the protein CASSLGLTGGSYNEQFF.

This chain connects TRBV2 to TRBJ2-3; TRBD2 agrees at 9 bases. The CDR3 is 13 amino acids. Looked up from germline, CDR1 is SNHLY and CDR2 is FYNNEI. Trimming at V came to 10 bases and at J to 3 bases, leaving 5 bases not matched to a gene. The CDR3 loop is CAKGLAVTDTQYF. The CDR3 region has the DNA TGTGCCAAGGGACTAGCCGTTACAGATACGCAGTATTTT.

J is TRBJ2-5 and V is TRBV2; D may be TRBD1 (6 bases). CDR1 and CDR2 from the germline V gene are SNHLY and FYNNEI. The CDR3 sequence is 14 residues long. Between the trimmed V and J ends, which lost 2 bases and 2 bases, there was a span of 9 bases. In DNA, the CDR3 is TGTGCCAGCAGTGAACAGACAGGACAAGAGACCCAGTACTTC. This gives the protein CASSEQTGQETQYF.

The chain combines TRBV20-1 with TRBJ2-7, with D possibly TRBD1 on 6 matching bases. Trimming cost V 2 bases and J 3 bases, with 17 bases left between them. CDR1 and CDR2 (germline): DFQATT, SNEGSKA (reference sequence). The CDR3 runs 15 residues. CDR3 nucleotide sequence: TGCAGTGCTAGACCCCTTATGGGGGCTGACTACGAGCAGTACTTC. Amino acid sequence: CSARPLMGADYEQYF.

The CDR3 bases are TGTGCCAGCAGTTTTCGGGGGGTTTACAATGAGCAGTTCTTC. It is translated as CASSFRGVYNEQFF. The V call is TRBV12-3 or TRBV12-4, the J call TRBJ2-1; 7 positions agree with TRBD2. The CDR3 is 14 amino acids. J gave up 4 bases and V 3 bases, and 3 bases lay outside the gene matches.

The rearrangement uses TRBV13 and TRBJ2-7; D is perhaps TRBD1 (5 bases). This CDR3 region has 15 residues. Trimming removed 3 bases from V and 6 bases from J, with 18 bases in between. Germline CDR1 reads PRHDT; CDR2 reads FYEKMQ (reference sequence). CDR3 nucleotide sequence: TGTGCCAGCAGCTTGGGTACGGCAGGGATTGCCGAGCAGTACTTC. Encoded protein: CASSLGTAGIAEQYF.

The J gene is TRBJ2-5, the V gene TRBV6-1; 13 nucleotides agree with TRBD2. This CDR3 contains 14 residues. J lost 2 bases, V lost 10 bases, and 4 bases had no gene match. Looked up from germline, CDR1 is MNHNS and CDR2 is SASEGT. CDR3 nucleotides: TGTGCCACCCGACTAGCGGGGGGTCAAGAGACCCAGTACTTC. Translation: CATRLAGGQETQYF.

The chain carries TRBV7-8 and TRBJ2-3, with D possibly TRBD2 on 6 matching bases. Germline CDR1 and CDR2: SGHVS and FQNEAQ. The V and J ends lost 1 base and 1 base respectively, with 15 bases between them. This CDR3 region has 17 residues. Written as DNA, the CDR3 is TGTGCCAGCAGCTTAGTTCTTGAGGGCGGGGGCACAGATACGCAGTATTTT. This sequence encodes CASSLVLEGGGTDTQYF.

This chain uses TRBV3-1 with TRBJ2-2, with a tentative D call TRBD1 (6 bases). The CDR3 consists of 15 residues. Trimming stripped 3 bases from V and 5 bases from J, with 13 bases between. CDR1 and CDR2 (germline): LGHDT, YNNKEL (reference sequence). CDR3 loop: CASSHTGSQTGELFF. The DNA of the CDR3 is TGTGCCAGCAGCCACACAGGGTCACAGACCGGGGAGCTGTTTTTT. Drawing the rest from reference TRBV3-1 and TRBJ2-2, the complete variable domain is DTAVSQTPKYLVTQMGNDKSIKCEQNLGHDTMYWYKQDSKKFLKIMFSYNNKELIINETVPNRFSPKSPDKAHLNLHINSLELGDSAVYFCASSHTGSQTGELFFGEGSRLTVL.